The entry that follows covers one TCR beta chain sequence. Its specificity is unknown. The entry originates in a study of T cell responses to AZD1222 COVID-19 vaccine. The V gene's germline CDR1 is SGHNT and CDR2 YYREEE (reference sequence). Trimming cost V 3 bases and J 5 bases; bases outside gene matches: 5. There are 14 residues in the CDR3. The study's findings and limits: CD4 TCRs associated with vaccination spanned spike, dominating at 160-218 and 743-854. Repertoires in all cases were sampled only once the peak T cell response had passed. The donor group comprised mostly white British people and more females; the analysis possibly underestimated clonal diversity.

This table comes from immunoSEQ multiplex PCR, and its TCRdb copy is limited to in-frame clones, with some not included. The sample records 130,000 or so clones, just under 95% being singletons. This TCR came from an adult in good health. This material consisted of peripheral blood, taken on day 0 of AZD1222 vaccination. This chain uses TRBV5-4 with TRBJ2-1, with 7 bases lining up with TRBD2. DNA of the CDR3: TGTGCCAGCAGCTCGGGACTAACCGACAATGAGCAGTTCTTC. Translating gives CASSSGLTDNEQFF.